Sequencing of this T cell receptor beta chain was carried out in a study of CD4 T cells in relation to SARS-CoV-2 and coronaviruses. Points on this clone: Its antigen is unknown.

CD4+ T cells from unexposed donors were obtained before the COVID-19 pandemic (2011-2018). Uncultured naive and memory CD4+ T cells supplied DNA for deep TCR-beta sequencing. Sequencing used immunoSEQ multiplex PCR; TCRdb keeps in-frame clones, though not all of them. Of under 70,000 clones in the sample, approximately 90% were seen once. Findings of the study overall: Roughly 69% of donors had memory CD4+ clonotypes crossrecognizing SARS-CoV-2 and common cold coronavirus spike.

Germline loops: CDR1 SGHRS, CDR2 YFSETQ. This CDR3 is 16 amino acids long. Trimming removed 0 bases from V and 0 bases from J, with 11 bases in between. What was sequenced was memory CD4+ T cells from PBMCs. The chain is built from TRBV5-1 and TRBJ2-3, with D perhaps TRBD2 (6 bases). The clonotype comes from a human donor in good health. The CDR3 region has the DNA TGCGCCAGCAGCTTGGTGGGCGGGATAAGCACAGATACGCAGTATTTT. The encoded protein is CASSLVGGISTDTQYF. The full variable domain, in which reference TRBV5-1 and TRBJ2-3 provide the parts outside the CDR3, is KAGVTQTPRYLIKTRGQQVTLSCSPISGHRSVSWYQQTPGQGLQFLFEYFSETQRNKGNFPGRFSGRQFSNSRSEMNVSTLELGDSALYLCASSLVGGISTDTQYFGPGTRLTVL.